This T cell receptor beta chain comes out of a study of OX40 agonist ivuxolimab in advanced cancers. Clones were sequenced by immunoSEQ multiplex PCR, and TCRdb holds only the in-frame ones, with some missing. This sample has 100,000 to 150,000 clones, with under 95% found just once. Study-wide points: CD4+ T cells averaged fewer expanded clones than CD8+ T cells. Clonal expansion was seen in CD4+ and CD8+ blood T cells by week 6 at 0.1 to 3.0 mg/kg. The expanded peripheral T cells' antigen specificity was not determined.

Worth noting for this clone: Antigen: not known.

The CDR3 totals 14 residues. The V gene's germline CDR1 is SEHNR and CDR2 FQNEAQ (reference sequence). V lost 11 bases and J 7 bases, leaving 21 bases between the germline ends. The source of this sequence is an adult with an advanced solid tumor such as melanoma, head and neck, liver or kidney cancer. The chain links TRBV7-9 to TRBJ2-1; D is perhaps TRBD2 (5 bases). Here the sequenced sample was CD4+ or CD8+ T cells sorted from blood, taken in a trial of the OX40 agonist ivuxolimab. The CDR3 protein is CASKAERLRNEQFF. The CDR3 nucleotides read TGTGCCTCCAAGGCGGAGCGGTTAAGGAATGAGCAGTTCTTC.